These T cell receptor beta chains were read from a single sample in a study of human T cells and chemical hapten exposure. TCRdb passed the RACE reads through MiXCR, listing each CDR3 protein once. The data contain 180,000 or so distinct CDR3 sequences, approximately 14% of them singletons. Specimen: whole blood, collected in connection with sensitization to the hapten diphenylcyclopropenone (DPC). These receptors came from a woman in her twenties or thirties with alopecia areata. Some clones in this sample may be carry-over from other donors' samples. Each CDR3 is given with its conserved first and last residue. The order of the fields is V gene, clone size, D gene, J gene, CDR3 protein, CDR3 DNA. The D gene is left open where the match is weak. Size is stated for part of the rows, as once, few or many counts, or as a class when the clone is expanded.

TRBV4-3	many	TRBD1	TRBJ1-1	CASSRGQLNTEAFF	TGCGCCAGCAGCCGGGGACAGTTGAACACTGAAGCTTTCTTT
TRBV6-5	NA	TRBD2	TRBJ2-7	CASSYGRESSYEQYF	TGTGCCAGCAGTTACGGGCGGGAGTCTTCCTACGAGCAGTACTTC
TRBV4-3	NA	TRBD2	TRBJ2-7	CASSQDEFASGGAYEQYF	TGCGCCAGCAGCCAAGACGAGTTTGCTAGCGGGGGAGCCTACGAGCAGTACTTC
TRBV18	many	NA	TRBJ2-1	CASSPTGNEQFF	TGTGCCAGCTCACCAACGGGAAATGAGCAGTTCTTC
TRBV5-1	NA	TRBD1	TRBJ1-2	CASTQTGGGYGYTF	TGCGCCAGCACTCAAACAGGGGGCGGCTATGGCTACACCTTC
TRBV30	few	NA	TRBJ1-6	CAWSASNSPLHF	TGTGCCTGGAGTGCCTCTAATTCACCCCTCCACTTT
TRBV7-2	few	NA	TRBJ1-6	CASSLGRINFSPLHF	TGTGCCAGCAGCTTAGGACGTATAAACTTCTCACCCCTCCACTTT
TRBV5-6	NA	NA	TRBJ1-5	CASSSYRDIDQPQHF	TGTGCCAGCAGCTCGTACCGGGACATTGATCAGCCCCAGCATTTT
TRBV10-3	few	TRBD1	TRBJ2-1	CAIRGDSSSYNEQFF	TGTGCCATCAGGGGGGACAGTTCGTCCTACAATGAGCAGTTCTTC
TRBV2	few	NA	TRBJ2-7	CASSDASIHYEQYF	TGTGCCAGCAGTGATGCGAGTATTCACTACGAGCAGTACTTC
TRBV20-1	NA	NA	TRBJ2-3	CSAEGKRDTQYF	TGCAGTGCCGAAGGGAAGCGAGATACGCAGTATTTT
TRBV30	many	NA	TRBJ1-5	CAWSDVGSNQPQHF	TGTGCCTGGAGCGATGTTGGTAGCAATCAGCCCCAGCATTTT
TRBV12-3/TRBV12-4	NA	NA	TRBJ1-1	CASSLAGDAFF	TGTGCCAGCAGTTTAGCAGGGGACGCTTTCTTT
TRBV4-1	few	NA	TRBJ1-1	CASSQDRTPGEAFF	TGCGCCAGCAGCCAAGATAGAACTCCCGGCGAGGCTTTCTTT
TRBV6-4	NA	NA	TRBJ1-5	CASSALLRKSNQPQHF	TGTGCCAGCAGTGCCCTATTACGGAAGAGCAATCAGCCCCAGCATTTT
TRBV14	NA	NA	TRBJ2-2	CASSRGTGELFF	TGTGCCAGCAGCCGCGGTACCGGGGAGCTGTTTTTT
TRBV6-4	NA	TRBD1	TRBJ2-6	CASSDSGTGGPSGANVLTF	TGTGCCAGCAGTGACTCTGGGACAGGGGGGCCCTCTGGGGCCAACGTCCTGACTTTC
TRBV7-6	few	NA	TRBJ2-2	CASSRASGTGELFF	TGTGCCAGCAGCCGCGCGAGCGGGACCGGGGAGCTGTTTTTT
TRBV3-1	few	NA	TRBJ1-1	CASSPSGQTQAFF	TGTGCCAGCAGCCCTTCGGGGCAGACTCAAGCTTTCTTT
TRBV3-1	few	NA	TRBJ2-1	CASSQGDGLTFF	TGTGCCAGCAGCCAAGGCGATGGACTAACTTTCTTC
TRBV7-6	NA	TRBD2	TRBJ2-5	CASSLSGSRQETQYF	TGTGCCAGCAGCTTAAGCGGGAGTAGGCAAGAGACCCAGTACTTC
TRBV7-9	many	NA	TRBJ1-1	CASSLLPGTEAFF	TGTGCCAGCAGCTTACTGCCAGGCACTGAAGCTTTCTTT
TRBV11-3	many	NA	TRBJ2-1	CASSSNQGHNEQFF	TGTGCCAGCAGCTCTAATCAGGGGCACAATGAGCAGTTCTTC
TRBV28	NA	NA	TRBJ2-3	CVSTNPLRDTQYF	TGTGTCAGCACCAACCCCCTCCGGGATACGCAGTATTTT
TRBV14	many	NA	TRBJ2-5	CASSQDGGVTQYF	TGTGCCAGCAGCCAAGATGGCGGAGTGACCCAGTACTTC
TRBV4-3	few	NA	TRBJ1-6	CASSQDRNGVGFRSPLHF	TGCGCCAGCAGCCAAGATCGGAATGGGGTGGGCTTTCGTTCACCCCTCCACTTT
TRBV18	many	NA	TRBJ2-7	CASSPPGRGLYEQYF	TGTGCCAGCTCACCGCCGGGACGGGGGCTCTACGAGCAGTACTTC
TRBV4-1	NA	TRBD1	TRBJ2-7	CASSQPGTALYEQYF	TGCGCCAGCAGCCAACCAGGGACAGCCCTCTACGAGCAGTACTTC
TRBV29-1	NA	TRBD1	TRBJ2-5	CSAGDRGETQYF	TGCAGCGCCGGGGACAGGGGGGAGACCCAGTACTTC
TRBV6-2/TRBV6-3	many	TRBD1	TRBJ2-3	CASSFYGTGGAGSNTQYF	TGTGCCAGCAGTTTTTACGGGACAGGGGGCGCAGGGTCGAATACGCAGTATTTT
TRBV7-2	NA	TRBD1	TRBJ1-6	CASSLGTGVNSPLHF	TGTGCCAGCAGCTTAGGGACAGGGGTTAATTCACCCCTCCACTTT
TRBV12-3/TRBV12-4	NA	NA	TRBJ2-7	CASSLAPTGEQYF	TGTGCCAGCAGTTTAGCTCCGACTGGCGAGCAGTACTTC
TRBV9	many	TRBD1	TRBJ1-1	CASSAGQLSNTEAFF	TGTGCCAGCAGCGCGGGACAGCTATCGAACACTGAAGCTTTCTTT
TRBV9	few	NA	TRBJ1-6	CASSVEGRNSPLHF	TGTGCCAGCAGCGTAGAAGGGAGAAATTCACCCCTCCACTTT
TRBV6-2/TRBV6-3	many	NA	TRBJ1-2	CASSYSNYGYTF	TGTGCCAGCAGTTACTCGAATTATGGCTACACCTTC
TRBV11-1	few	TRBD1	TRBJ2-5	CASSKTGPGTQYF	TGTGCCAGCAGCAAGACAGGGCCGGGGACCCAGTACTTC